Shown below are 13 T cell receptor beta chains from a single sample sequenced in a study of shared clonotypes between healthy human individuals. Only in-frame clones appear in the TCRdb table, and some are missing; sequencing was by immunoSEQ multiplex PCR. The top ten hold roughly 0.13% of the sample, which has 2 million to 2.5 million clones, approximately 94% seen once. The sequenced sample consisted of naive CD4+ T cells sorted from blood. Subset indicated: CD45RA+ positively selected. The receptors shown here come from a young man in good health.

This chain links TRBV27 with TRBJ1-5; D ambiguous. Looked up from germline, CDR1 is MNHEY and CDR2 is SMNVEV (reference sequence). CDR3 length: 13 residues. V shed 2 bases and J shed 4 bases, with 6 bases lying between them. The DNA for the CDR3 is TGTGCCAGCAGTTTAGGGCGGAATCAGCCCCAGCATTTT. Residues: CASSLGRNQPQHF.

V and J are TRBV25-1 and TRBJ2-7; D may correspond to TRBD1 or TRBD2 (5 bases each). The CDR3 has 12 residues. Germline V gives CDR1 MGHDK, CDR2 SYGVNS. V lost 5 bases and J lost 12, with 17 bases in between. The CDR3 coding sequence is TGTGCCAGCAGTCTAGGGACCCTCCCTCGGTACTTC. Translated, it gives CASSLGTLPRYF.

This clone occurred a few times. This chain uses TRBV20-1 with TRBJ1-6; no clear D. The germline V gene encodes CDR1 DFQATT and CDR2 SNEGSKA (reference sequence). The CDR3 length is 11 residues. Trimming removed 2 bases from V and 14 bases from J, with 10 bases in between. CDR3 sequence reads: CSARISGSLHF. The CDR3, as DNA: TGCAGTGCTAGAATCTCGGGATCCCTCCACTTT.

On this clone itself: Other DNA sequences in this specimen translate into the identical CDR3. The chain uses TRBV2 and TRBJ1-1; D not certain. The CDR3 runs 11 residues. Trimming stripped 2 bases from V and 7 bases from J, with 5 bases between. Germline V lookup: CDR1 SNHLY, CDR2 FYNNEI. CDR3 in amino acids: CASSEWGEAFF. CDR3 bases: TGTGCCAGCAGTGAATGGGGTGAAGCTTTCTTT.

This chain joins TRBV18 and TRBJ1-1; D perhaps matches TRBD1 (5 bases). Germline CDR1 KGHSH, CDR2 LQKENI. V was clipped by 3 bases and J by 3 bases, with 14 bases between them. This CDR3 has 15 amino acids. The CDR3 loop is CASSPSVGGDTEAFF. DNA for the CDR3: TGTGCCAGCTCACCTAGCGTGGGAGGGGACACTGAAGCTTTCTTT. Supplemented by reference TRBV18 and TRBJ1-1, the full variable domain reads NAGVMQNPRHLVRRRGQEARLRCSPMKGHSHVYWYRQLPEEGLKFMVYLQKENIIDESGMPKERFSAEFPKEGPSILRIQQVVRGDSAAYFCASSPSVGGDTEAFFGQGTRLTVV.

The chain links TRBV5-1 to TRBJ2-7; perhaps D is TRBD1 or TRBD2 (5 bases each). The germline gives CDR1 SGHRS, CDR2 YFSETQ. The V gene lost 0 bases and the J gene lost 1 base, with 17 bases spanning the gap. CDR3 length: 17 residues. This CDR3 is CASSLVPRGSGSYEQYF. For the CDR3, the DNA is TGCGCCAGCAGCTTGGTCCCCCGGGGCAGTGGTTCCTACGAGCAGTACTTC.

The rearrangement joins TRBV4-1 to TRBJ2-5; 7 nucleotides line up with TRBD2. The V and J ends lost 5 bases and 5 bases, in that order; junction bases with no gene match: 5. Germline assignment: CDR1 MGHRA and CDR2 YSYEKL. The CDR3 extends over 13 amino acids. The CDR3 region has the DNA TGCGCCAGCAGCGGACACGGGAGGGAGACCCAGTACTTC. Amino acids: CASSGHGRETQYF.

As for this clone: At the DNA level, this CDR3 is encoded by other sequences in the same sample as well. CDR3 bases: TGTGCCAGCAGCTTGGAATCCTATAATTCACCCCTCCACTTT. Protein sequence: CASSLESYNSPLHF. V and J are TRBV5-4 and TRBJ1-6; D is ambiguous. V lost 0 bases to trimming and J lost 1 base, with 2 bases between them. In germline, CDR1 is SGHNT, CDR2 YYREEE (reference sequence). CDR3 length equals 14 residues.

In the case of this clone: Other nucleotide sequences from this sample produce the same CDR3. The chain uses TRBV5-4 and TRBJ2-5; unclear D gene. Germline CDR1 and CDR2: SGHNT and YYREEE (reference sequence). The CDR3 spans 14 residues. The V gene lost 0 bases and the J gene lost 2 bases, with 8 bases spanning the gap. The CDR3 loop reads CASSLAGTQETQYF. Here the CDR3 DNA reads TGTGCCAGCAGCTTGGCGGGTACTCAAGAGACCCAGTACTTC.

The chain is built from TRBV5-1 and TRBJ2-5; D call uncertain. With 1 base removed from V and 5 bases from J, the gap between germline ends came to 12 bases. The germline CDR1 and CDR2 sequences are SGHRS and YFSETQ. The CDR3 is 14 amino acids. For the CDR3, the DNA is TGCGCCAGCAGCTTGCGGCTGGGGTTGGAGACCCAGTACTTC. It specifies CASSLRLGLETQYF.

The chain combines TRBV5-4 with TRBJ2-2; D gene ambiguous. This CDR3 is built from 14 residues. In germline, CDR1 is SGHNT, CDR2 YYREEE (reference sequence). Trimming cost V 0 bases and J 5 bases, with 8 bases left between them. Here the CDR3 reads CASSLEGSTGELFF. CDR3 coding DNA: TGTGCCAGCAGCTTGGAAGGCTCGACCGGGGAGCTGTTTTTT.

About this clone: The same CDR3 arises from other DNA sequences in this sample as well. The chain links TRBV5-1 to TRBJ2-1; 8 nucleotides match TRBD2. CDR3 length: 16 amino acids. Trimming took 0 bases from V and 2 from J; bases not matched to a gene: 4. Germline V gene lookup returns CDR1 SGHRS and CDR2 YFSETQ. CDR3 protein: CASSLVAGGPYNEQFF. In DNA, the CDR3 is TGCGCCAGCAGCTTGGTGGCGGGGGGCCCCTACAATGAGCAGTTCTTC.

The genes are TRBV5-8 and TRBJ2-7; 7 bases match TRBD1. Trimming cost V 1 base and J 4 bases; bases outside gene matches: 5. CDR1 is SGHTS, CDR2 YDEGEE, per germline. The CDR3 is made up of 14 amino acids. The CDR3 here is CASSLRGRGYEQYF. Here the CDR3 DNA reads TGTGCCAGCAGCTTGAGGGGGCGCGGGTACGAGCAGTACTTC.